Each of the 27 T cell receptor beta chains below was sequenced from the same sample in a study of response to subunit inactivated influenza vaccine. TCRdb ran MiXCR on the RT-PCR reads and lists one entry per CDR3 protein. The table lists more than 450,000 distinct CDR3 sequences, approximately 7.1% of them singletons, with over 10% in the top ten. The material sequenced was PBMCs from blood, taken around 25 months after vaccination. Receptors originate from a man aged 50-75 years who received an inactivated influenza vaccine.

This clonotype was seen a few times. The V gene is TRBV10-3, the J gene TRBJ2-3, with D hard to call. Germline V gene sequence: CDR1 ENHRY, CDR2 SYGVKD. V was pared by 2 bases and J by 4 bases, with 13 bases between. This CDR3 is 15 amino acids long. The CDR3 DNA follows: TGTGCCATCAGTGAGCAAGAGAGAGGAGCAGATACGCAGTATTTT. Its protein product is CAISEQERGADTQYF.

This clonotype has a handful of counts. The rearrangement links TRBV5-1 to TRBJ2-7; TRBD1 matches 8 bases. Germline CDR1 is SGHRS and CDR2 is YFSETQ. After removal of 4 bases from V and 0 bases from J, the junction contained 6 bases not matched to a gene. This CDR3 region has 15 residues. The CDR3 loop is CASSHRDRSSYEQYF. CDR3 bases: TGCGCCAGCAGCCATCGGGACAGGAGCTCCTACGAGCAGTACTTC.

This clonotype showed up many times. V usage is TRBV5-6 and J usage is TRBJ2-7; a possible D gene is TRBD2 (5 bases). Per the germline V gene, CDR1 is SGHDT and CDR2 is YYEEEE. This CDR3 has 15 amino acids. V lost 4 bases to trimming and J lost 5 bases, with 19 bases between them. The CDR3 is CASSLSEGAYNEQYF. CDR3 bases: TGTGCCAGCAGCCTCTCCGAGGGCGCGTACAACGAGCAGTACTTC. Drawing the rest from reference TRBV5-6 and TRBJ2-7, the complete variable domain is DAGVTQSPTHLIKTRGQQVTLRCSPKSGHDTVSWYQQALGQGPQFIFQYYEEEERQRGNFPDRFSGHQFPNYSSELNVNALLLGDSALYLCASSLSEGAYNEQYFGPGTRLTVT.

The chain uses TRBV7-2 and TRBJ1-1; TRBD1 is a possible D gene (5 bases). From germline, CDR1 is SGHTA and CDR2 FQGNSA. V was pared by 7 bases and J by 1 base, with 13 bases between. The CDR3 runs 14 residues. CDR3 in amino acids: CASTKSTGNTEAFF. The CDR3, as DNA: TGTGCCAGCACCAAGAGTACAGGGAACACTGAAGCTTTCTTT.

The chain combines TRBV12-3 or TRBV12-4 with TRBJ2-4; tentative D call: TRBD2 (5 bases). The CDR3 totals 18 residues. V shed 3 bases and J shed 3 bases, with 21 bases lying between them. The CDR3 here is CASSFTSLGLSRKNIQYF. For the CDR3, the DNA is TGTGCCAGCAGTTTTACCTCACTAGGTCTAAGCCGCAAAAACATTCAGTACTTC.

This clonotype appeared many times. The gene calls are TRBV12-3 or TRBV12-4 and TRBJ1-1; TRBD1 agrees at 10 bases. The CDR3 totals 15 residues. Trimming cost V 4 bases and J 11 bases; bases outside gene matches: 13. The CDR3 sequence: CASSSTTGGPKKAFF. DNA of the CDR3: TGTGCCAGCAGTTCTACGACAGGGGGCCCGAAAAAGGCTTTCTTT.

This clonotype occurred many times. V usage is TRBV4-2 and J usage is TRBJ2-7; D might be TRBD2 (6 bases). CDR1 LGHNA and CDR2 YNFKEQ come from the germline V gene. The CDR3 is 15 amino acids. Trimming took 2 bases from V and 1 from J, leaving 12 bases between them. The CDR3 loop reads CASSQPGTSSYEQYF. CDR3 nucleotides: TGTGCCAGCAGCCAACCCGGGACTTCGTCCTACGAGCAGTACTTC.

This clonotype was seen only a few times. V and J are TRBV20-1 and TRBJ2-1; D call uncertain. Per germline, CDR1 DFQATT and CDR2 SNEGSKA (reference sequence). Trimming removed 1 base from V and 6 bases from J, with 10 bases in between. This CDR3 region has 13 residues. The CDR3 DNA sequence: TGCAGTGCTAGAGCGGAAGCAGGCAATGAGCAGTTCTTC. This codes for CSARAEAGNEQFF.

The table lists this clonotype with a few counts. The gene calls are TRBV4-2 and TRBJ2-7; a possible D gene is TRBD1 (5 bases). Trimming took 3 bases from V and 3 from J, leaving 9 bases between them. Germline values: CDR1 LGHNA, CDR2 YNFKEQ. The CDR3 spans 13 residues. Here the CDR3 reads CASSHSDNYEQYF. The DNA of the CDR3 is TGTGCCAGCAGCCATTCGGACAACTACGAGCAGTACTTC.

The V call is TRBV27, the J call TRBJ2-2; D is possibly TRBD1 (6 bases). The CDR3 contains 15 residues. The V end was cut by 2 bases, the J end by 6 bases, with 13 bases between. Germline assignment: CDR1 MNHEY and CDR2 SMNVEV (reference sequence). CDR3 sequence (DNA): TGTGCCAGCAGTTTAATTTATAAGGGGGCCGGGGAGCTGTTTTTT. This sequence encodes CASSLIYKGAGELFF.

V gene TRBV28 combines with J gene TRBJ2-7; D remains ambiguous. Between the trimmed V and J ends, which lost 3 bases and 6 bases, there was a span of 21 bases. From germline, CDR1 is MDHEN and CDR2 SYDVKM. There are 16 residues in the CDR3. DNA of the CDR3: TGTGCCAGCAGTTTCGTTCCAGCCGCCGTTCGGGTCGAGCAGTACTTC. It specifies CASSFVPAAVRVEQYF.

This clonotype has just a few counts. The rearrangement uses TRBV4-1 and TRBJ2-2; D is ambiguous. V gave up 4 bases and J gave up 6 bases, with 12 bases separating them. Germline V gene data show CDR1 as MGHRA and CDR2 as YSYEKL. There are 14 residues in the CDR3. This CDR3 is CASSLDPLPGELFF. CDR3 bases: TGCGCCAGCAGCCTGGACCCGTTACCCGGGGAGCTGTTTTTT.

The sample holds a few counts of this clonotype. The CDR3 here is CASSQDRVRSSEQYF. In DNA form, the CDR3 reads TGCGCCAGCAGCCAAGATCGGGTAAGGAGTAGCGAGCAGTACTTC. This chain uses TRBV4-3 with TRBJ2-7; D gene ambiguous. Trimming stripped 0 bases from V and 6 bases from J, with 15 bases between. Germline assignment: CDR1 LGHNA and CDR2 YSLEER. CDR3 length: 15 residues.

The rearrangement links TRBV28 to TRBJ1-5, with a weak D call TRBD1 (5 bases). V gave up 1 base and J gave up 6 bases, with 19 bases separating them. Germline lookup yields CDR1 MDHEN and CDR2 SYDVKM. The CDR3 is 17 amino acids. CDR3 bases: TGTGCCAGCAGTTTATTAGCGTCGTCTGGGAGGGGTCAGCCCCAGCATTTT. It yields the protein CASSLLASSGRGQPQHF.

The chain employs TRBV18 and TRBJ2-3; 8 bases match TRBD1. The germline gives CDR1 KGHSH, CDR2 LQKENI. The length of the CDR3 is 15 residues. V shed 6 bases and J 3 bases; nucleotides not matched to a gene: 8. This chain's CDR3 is CASSRRTGQTDTQYF. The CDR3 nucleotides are TGTGCCAGCTCCCGCCGGACAGGGCAGACAGATACGCAGTATTTT.

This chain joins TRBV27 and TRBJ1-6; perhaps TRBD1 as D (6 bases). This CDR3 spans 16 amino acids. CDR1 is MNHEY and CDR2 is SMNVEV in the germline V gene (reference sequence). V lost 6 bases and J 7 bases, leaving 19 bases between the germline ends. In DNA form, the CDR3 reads TGTGCCAGCAGGCGGTTGGGGGGCGTCCAGAATTCACCCCTCCACTTT. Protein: CASRRLGGVQNSPLHF.

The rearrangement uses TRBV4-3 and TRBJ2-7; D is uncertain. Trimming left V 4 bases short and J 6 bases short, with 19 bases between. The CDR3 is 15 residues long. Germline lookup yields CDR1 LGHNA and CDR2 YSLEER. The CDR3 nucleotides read TGCGCCAGCAGCCCCCCAACGGATTCAGGTTGCGAGCAGTACTTC. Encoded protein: CASSPPTDSGCEQYF.

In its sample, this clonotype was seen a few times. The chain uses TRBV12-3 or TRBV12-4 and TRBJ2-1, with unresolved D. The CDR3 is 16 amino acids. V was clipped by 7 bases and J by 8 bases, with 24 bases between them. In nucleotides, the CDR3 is TGTGCCAGCACCCCTAACGAACAGCTAGTTTTAGATGAGCAGTTCTTC. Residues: CASTPNEQLVLDEQFF.

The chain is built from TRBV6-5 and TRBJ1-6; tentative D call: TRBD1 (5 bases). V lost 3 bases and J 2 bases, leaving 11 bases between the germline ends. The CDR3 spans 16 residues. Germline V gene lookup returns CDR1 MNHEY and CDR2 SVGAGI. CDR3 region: CASSYGAGTYNSPLHF. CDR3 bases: TGTGCCAGCAGTTATGGGGCGGGGACCTATAATTCACCCCTCCACTTT.

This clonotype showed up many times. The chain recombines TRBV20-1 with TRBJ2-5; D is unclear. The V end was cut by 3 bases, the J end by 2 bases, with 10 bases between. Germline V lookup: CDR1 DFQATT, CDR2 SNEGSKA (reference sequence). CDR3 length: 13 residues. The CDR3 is CSASMASQETQYF. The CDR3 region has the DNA TGCAGTGCTAGTATGGCGTCTCAAGAGACCCAGTACTTC.

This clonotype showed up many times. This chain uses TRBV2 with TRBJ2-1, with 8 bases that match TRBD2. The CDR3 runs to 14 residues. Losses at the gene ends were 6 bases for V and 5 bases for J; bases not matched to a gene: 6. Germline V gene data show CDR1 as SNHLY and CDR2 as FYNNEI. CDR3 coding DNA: TGTGCCAGCAGGGGACTAGTCGTAAACAATGAGCAGTTCTTC. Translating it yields CASRGLVVNNEQFF. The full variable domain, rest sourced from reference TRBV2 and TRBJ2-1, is EPEVTQTPSHQVTQMGQEVILRCVPISNHLYFYWYRQILGQKVEFLVSFYNNEISEKSEIFDDQFSVERPDGSNFTLKIRSTKLEDSAMYFCASRGLVVNNEQFFGPGTRLTVL.

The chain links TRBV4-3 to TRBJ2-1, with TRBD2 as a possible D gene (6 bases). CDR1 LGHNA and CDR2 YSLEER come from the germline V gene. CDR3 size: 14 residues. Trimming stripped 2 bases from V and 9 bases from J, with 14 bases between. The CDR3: CASSQFAGMGEQFF. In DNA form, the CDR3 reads TGCGCCAGCAGCCAATTCGCGGGAATGGGTGAGCAGTTCTTC.

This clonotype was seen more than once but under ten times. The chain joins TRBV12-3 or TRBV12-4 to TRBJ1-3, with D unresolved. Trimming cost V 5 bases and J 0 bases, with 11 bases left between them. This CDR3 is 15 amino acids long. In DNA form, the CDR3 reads TGTGCCAGCAGTCCCGCCCACTCCTCTGGAAACACCATATATTTT. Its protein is CASSPAHSSGNTIYF.

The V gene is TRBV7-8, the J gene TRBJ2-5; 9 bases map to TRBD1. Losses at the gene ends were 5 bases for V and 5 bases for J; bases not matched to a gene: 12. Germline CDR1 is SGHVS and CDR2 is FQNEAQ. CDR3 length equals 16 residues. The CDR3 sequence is CASSPLTGGNLETQYF. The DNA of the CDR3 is TGTGCCAGCAGCCCGCTAACAGGGGGCAATTTGGAGACCCAGTACTTC.

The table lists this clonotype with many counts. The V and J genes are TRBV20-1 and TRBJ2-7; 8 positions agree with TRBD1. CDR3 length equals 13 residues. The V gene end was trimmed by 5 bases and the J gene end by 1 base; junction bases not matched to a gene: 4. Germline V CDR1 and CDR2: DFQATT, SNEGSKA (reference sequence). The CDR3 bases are TGCAGTGCTGATCGGGACAGGTCCTACGAGCAGTACTTC. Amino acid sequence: CSADRDRSYEQYF.

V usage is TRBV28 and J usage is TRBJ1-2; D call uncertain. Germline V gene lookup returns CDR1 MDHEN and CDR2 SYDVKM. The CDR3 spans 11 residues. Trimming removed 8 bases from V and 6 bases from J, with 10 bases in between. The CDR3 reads CASLGRNGYTF. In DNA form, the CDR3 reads TGTGCCAGCCTAGGACGAAATGGCTACACCTTC.

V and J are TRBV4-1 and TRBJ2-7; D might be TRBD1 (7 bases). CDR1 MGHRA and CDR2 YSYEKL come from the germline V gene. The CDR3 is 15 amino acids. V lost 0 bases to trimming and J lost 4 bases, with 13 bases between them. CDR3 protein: CASSQEGQGGYEQYF. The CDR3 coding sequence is TGCGCCAGCAGCCAAGAAGGGCAGGGGGGTTACGAGCAGTACTTC.